This TCR beta chain was sequenced for a study of Tregs in tolerant kidney transplant recipients. Germline CDR1 is SNHLY and CDR2 is FYNNEI. Between the trimmed V and J ends, which lost 6 bases and 5 bases, there was a span of 14 bases. The CDR3 runs to 13 residues. Profiled with immunoSEQ multiplex PCR; TCRdb holds only in-frame clones, not every one. The table has 60,000 to 95,000 clones, about 98% seen once. This TCR derives from a human donor who received a combined kidney and bone marrow transplant. The chain uses TRBV2 and TRBJ2-7, with a weak D call TRBD1 (5 bases). The sample consisted of CD4+ T cells from blood, taken before the transplant. The CDR3, as DNA: TGTGCCAGCAGCCCGACAGTCTGGAACGAGCAGTACTTC. This encodes CASSPTVWNEQYF.